A single TCR beta chain is shown here with its context. Its antigen remains unknown. This CDR3 has 14 amino acids. The V and J ends lost 1 base and 9 bases respectively, with 14 bases between them. CDR1 and CDR2 from the germline V gene are SGHDT and YYEEEE. The entry originates in a study of Ad26.COV2.S vaccination and SARS-CoV-2 variants. Study-wide results and caveats: Placebo recipients and vaccine recipients were similar in non-spike TCR breadth.

Treatment of the sample: some 20 received Ad26.COV2.S at low or high dose, single or two shots; about five received placebo; per-sample allocation not given. Sampling happened 63 days after the first vaccine or placebo injection. Profiling relied on immunoSEQ multiplex PCR, and the TCRdb table lists in-frame clones only, not all of them. The table includes some 640,000 clones, 70% to 90% detected once. Sequenced here: peripheral blood, sampled in a trial of Ad26.COV2.S vaccine versus placebo. The sequence came from a person between 18 and 65 years old who received the Ad26.COV2.S COVID-19 vaccine or a placebo. The chain uses TRBV5-6 and TRBJ2-1; D possibly uses TRBD1 or TRBD2 (6 bases each). CDR3 amino acids: CASSLYGGSGEQFF. The CDR3 DNA is TGTGCCAGCAGCTTGTACGGGGGCTCGGGTGAGCAGTTCTTC.